These 29 T cell receptor beta chains were all obtained from the same sample, sequenced in a study of CD8+CD57+ T cells in acquired aplastic anemia. Sequencing was done on patients that had shown CD8+CD57+ cell expansion by flow cytometry. For CDR3 and TCR beta VDJ profiling, genomic DNA was the template used. TCRdb reanalysed the reads using MiXCR and keeps one entry per CDR3 protein. The sample lists approximately 150,000 distinct CDR3 sequences; about 64% were seen once. Sequenced sample: sorted CD4+, CD8+, or CD8+CD57+ T cells (not recorded which) from PBMCs. These receptors were collected from a human donor with aplastic anemia.

This sequence joins TRBV19 and TRBJ1-6; D gene unclear. Germline V gene sequence: CDR1 LNHDA, CDR2 SQIVND (reference sequence). CDR3 length: 13 residues. Deletions cut 4 bases from V and 7 bases from J, with 8 bases between. CDR3 nucleotides: TGTGCCAGTAGTAATCAGCGAAATTCACCCCTCCACTTT. Translated, it gives CASSNQRNSPLHF.

The chain joins TRBV2 to TRBJ1-5; D is ambiguous. The V end was cut by 7 bases, the J end by 6 bases, with 22 bases between. The CDR3 contains 16 residues. Germline V CDR1 and CDR2: SNHLY, FYNNEI. In nucleotides, the CDR3 is TGTGCCAGCAAGCTGAAATCGGGGAATGCGGGTCAGCCCCAGCATTTT. It encodes CASKLKSGNAGQPQHF.

The genes are TRBV10-3 and TRBJ1-5, with TRBD1 matching over 9 bases. CDR1 and CDR2 (germline): ENHRY, SYGVKD. The CDR3 loop spans 17 amino acids. V dropped 0 bases and J dropped 11; count of bases not matched to a gene: 14. The DNA for the CDR3 is TGTGCCATCAGTGAGTCGGCTTACAGGGGGCGCCTCTTGGCCCAGCATTTT. Amino acid sequence: CAISESAYRGRLLAQHF.

This clonotype was counted a few times. V is TRBV12-3 or TRBV12-4 and J is TRBJ1-1, with D unresolved. The CDR3 is made up of 13 amino acids. Trimming shortened V by 4 bases and J by 1 base, and 7 bases separated the two germline ends. The CDR3 spells CASSSTGNTEAFF. The CDR3 DNA follows: TGTGCCAGCAGTTCGACCGGGAACACTGAAGCTTTCTTT.

The chain employs TRBV10-1 and TRBJ2-3; D is uncertain. This CDR3 has 13 amino acids. Germline V gene lookup returns CDR1 WNHNN and CDR2 SYGVQD (reference sequence). Trimming pared 4 bases from V and 2 bases from J, leaving 7 bases between. This CDR3 reads CASSGYITDTQYF. The DNA for the CDR3 is TGCGCCAGCAGTGGATATATCACAGATACGCAGTATTTT.

The sample holds a few counts of this clonotype. The V and J genes are TRBV2 and TRBJ1-2; D gene unclear. The CDR3 runs to 14 residues. CDR1 is SNHLY, CDR2 FYNNEI, per germline. V lost 1 base, J lost 0 bases, and 6 bases lay in between. The CDR3 DNA reads as TGTGCCAGCAGTGAAGACACTCCTAACTATGGCTACACCTTC. It translates to CASSEDTPNYGYTF.

This chain's CDR3 is CATSGRVNQPQHF. CDR3 bases: TGTGCCACCAGTGGCCGAGTTAATCAGCCCCAGCATTTT. This rearrangement joins TRBV24-1 to TRBJ1-5; D is undetermined. Germline CDR1 is KGHDR and CDR2 is SFDVKD. The germline V and J ends were trimmed by 5 bases and 4 bases, with 8 bases remaining between them. CDR3 length equals 13 residues.

V gene TRBV10-3 combines with J gene TRBJ1-1; D remains ambiguous. Germline-derived CDR1 and CDR2 are ENHRY and SYGVKD. With 2 bases removed from V and 5 bases from J, the gap between germline ends came to 6 bases. The CDR3 loop spans 12 amino acids. The chain's CDR3 is CAISEVGTEAFF. The DNA of the CDR3 is TGTGCCATCAGTGAGGTAGGGACTGAAGCTTTCTTT.

The V and J genes are TRBV7-8 and TRBJ2-1; D gene unclear. The CDR3 extends over 10 amino acids. Trimming stripped 6 bases from V and 8 bases from J, with 5 bases between. CDR1 and CDR2 (germline): SGHVS, FQNEAQ. The CDR3 here is CASRVDEQFF. The DNA for the CDR3 is TGTGCCAGCAGGGTCGATGAGCAGTTCTTC.

A few counts support this clonotype. CDR3 coding DNA: TGTGCCAGTAGTCTCGTTCTAAACACTGAAGCTTTCTTT. It specifies CASSLVLNTEAFF. V and J are TRBV19 and TRBJ1-1; no clear D gene. Trimming left V 5 bases short and J 2 bases short, with 9 bases between. Germline-derived CDR1 and CDR2 are LNHDA and SQIVND (reference sequence). The CDR3 totals 13 residues.

The V gene is TRBV15, the J gene TRBJ2-6; a possible D gene is TRBD1 (6 bases). Deletions cut 2 bases from V and 3 bases from J, with 11 bases between. The V gene's germline CDR1 is LNHNV and CDR2 YYDKDF (reference sequence). The CDR3 spans 16 residues. The CDR3 reads CATSRPGQFGANVLTF. CDR3 nucleotides: TGTGCCACCAGCAGACCCGGACAGTTTGGGGCCAACGTCCTGACTTTC.

The chain couples TRBV6-1 to TRBJ1-6; D is undetermined. Germline loops: CDR1 MNHNS, CDR2 SASEGT. The ends were cut back, 7 bases at V and 6 bases at J, with 13 bases in the middle. This CDR3 comprises 14 residues. CDR3 sequence reads: CASTLTSANSPLHF. The CDR3, as DNA: TGTGCCAGCACTTTGACCAGTGCTAATTCACCCCTCCACTTT.

The J gene is TRBJ1-2, the V gene TRBV4-2; 11 nucleotides align to TRBD1. The CDR3 consists of 16 residues. Germline assignment: CDR1 LGHNA and CDR2 YNFKEQ. J gave up 8 bases and V 5 bases, and 13 bases lay outside the gene matches. The CDR3 sequence: CASSVKLPGQGEGYTF. The CDR3 nucleotides read TGTGCCAGCAGCGTAAAGCTACCGGGACAGGGGGAGGGCTACACCTTC.

The V and J genes are TRBV7-3 and TRBJ2-2; no clear D gene. This CDR3 contains 13 residues. Germline CDR1 reads SGHTA; CDR2 reads FQGTGA. Trimming cost V 2 bases and J 8 bases, with 9 bases left between them. The CDR3 reads CASSLLGTGELFF. The CDR3 DNA is TGTGCCAGCAGCTTACTAGGAACTGGGGAGCTGTTTTTT.

The rearrangement links TRBV7-2 to TRBJ2-1, with D maybe TRBD2 (6 bases). Germline V gives CDR1 SGHTA, CDR2 FQGNSA. Deletions cut 5 bases from V and 3 bases from J, with 17 bases between. The CDR3 length is 16 residues. CDR3 sequence (DNA): TGTGCCAGCAGCCAAGATCTAGGAGGGAGCTACAATGAGCAGTTCTTC. Its translation is CASSQDLGGSYNEQFF.

This sequence joins TRBV5-1 and TRBJ2-7; D remains unclear. The CDR3 has 14 amino acids. Germline loops: CDR1 SGHRS, CDR2 YFSETQ. Trimming removed 0 bases at V and 2 bases at J, with 9 bases between. The CDR3 spells CASSLDPQTYEQYF. As DNA, the CDR3 is TGCGCCAGCAGCTTGGACCCCCAGACCTACGAGCAGTACTTC.

This clonotype was found a few times. V is TRBV15 and J is TRBJ2-5; no definite D call. Per germline, CDR1 LNHNV and CDR2 YYDKDF (reference sequence). The CDR3 is 13 amino acids. The V end lost 1 base, the J end lost 3 bases, and 6 bases lay between the germline ends. The CDR3 reads CATSRAQKETQYF. The CDR3 DNA follows: TGTGCCACCAGCAGAGCACAGAAAGAGACCCAGTACTTC.

This clonotype was detected ten times or more. The V call is TRBV6-6, the J call TRBJ2-2; D is possibly TRBD2 (5 bases). The CDR3 length is 14 residues. Trimming removed 0 bases from V and 4 bases from J, with 6 bases in between. The V gene's germline CDR1 is MNHNY and CDR2 SVGAGI (reference sequence). The CDR3, as DNA: TGTGCCAGCAGTTACTCCGGGGTCACCGGGGAGCTGTTTTTT. Its protein product is CASSYSGVTGELFF.

The gene calls are TRBV5-1 and TRBJ1-1; D is unclear. CDR1 SGHRS and CDR2 YFSETQ come from the germline V gene. This CDR3 spans 14 amino acids. V was trimmed by 5 bases and J by 4 bases, leaving 15 bases between them. CDR3 protein: CASRYSGVATEAFF. In DNA form, the CDR3 reads TGCGCCAGCAGGTACAGCGGGGTCGCCACTGAAGCTTTCTTT.

With respect to this clonotype: A read error is possible here, since a much larger clone lies one base away. This chain uses TRBV12-3 or TRBV12-4 with TRBJ2-4; D perhaps matches TRBD1 (5 bases). The V and J ends lost 5 bases and 4 bases respectively, with 15 bases between them. This CDR3 is 15 amino acids long. CDR3 amino acids: CASSTTETDKNIQYF. In DNA form, the CDR3 reads TGTGCCAGCAGTACCACCGAGACAGATAAAAACATTCAGTACTTC.

The V and J genes are TRBV20-1 and TRBJ2-3; 8 bases are shared with TRBD2. Germline CDR1 is DFQATT and CDR2 is SNEGSKA (reference sequence). V dropped 6 bases and J dropped 4; count of bases not matched to a gene: 3. This CDR3 contains 12 residues. The CDR3 DNA follows: TGCAGTGCGCGGGAGGAGTCAGATACGCAGTATTTT. Protein sequence: CSAREESDTQYF.

The chain links TRBV20-1 to TRBJ2-7; maybe TRBD2 (5 bases). Trimming cost V 6 bases and J 2 bases, with 17 bases left between them. This CDR3 has 14 amino acids. The germline CDR1 and CDR2 sequences are DFQATT and SNEGSKA (reference sequence). The CDR3 is CSATLSLAPYEQYF. In nucleotides, the CDR3 is TGCAGTGCCACCCTCAGTCTAGCACCCTACGAGCAGTACTTC.

The chain recombines TRBV28 with TRBJ1-2, with no clear D. The V gene lost 3 bases and the J gene lost 8 bases, with 10 bases spanning the gap. CDR3 length: 12 residues. The V gene's germline CDR1 is MDHEN and CDR2 SYDVKM. The CDR3 region is CASSLRAGGYTF. The CDR3 region has the DNA TGTGCCAGCAGTTTGAGGGCTGGGGGCTACACCTTC.

Notes on this clonotype: The junction shows a germline mismatch at one end, possibly a read error. The rearrangement joins TRBV7-9 to TRBJ1-1; tentative D call: TRBD1 (6 bases). This CDR3 is built from 13 residues. CDR1 is SEHNR and CDR2 is FQNEAQ in the germline V gene (reference sequence). CDR3 loop: CAGSLAQGRGAFF. CDR3 coding DNA: TGTGCCGGCAGCTTAGCGCAGGGGCGCGGGGCTTTCTTT.

This clonotype was seen a handful of times. The genes are TRBV20-1 and TRBJ2-3; D tentatively reads TRBD1 or TRBD2 (5 bases each). The CDR3 has 16 residues. The germline V and J ends were trimmed by 3 bases and 2 bases, with 18 bases remaining between them. CDR1 and CDR2 from the germline V gene are DFQATT and SNEGSKA (reference sequence). The CDR3 region has the DNA TGCAGTGCTAGGGGCCTCGGGGCTAGGCCCACAGATACGCAGTATTTT. Residues: CSARGLGARPTDTQYF.

The sample holds many counts of this clonotype. The chain recombines TRBV9 with TRBJ2-3; 12 nucleotides match TRBD2. The length of the CDR3 is 16 residues. The V and J ends lost 3 bases and 1 base, in that order; junction bases with no gene match: 3. Looked up from germline, CDR1 is SGDLS and CDR2 is YYNGEE. DNA of the CDR3: TGTGCCAGCAGCGCCGCTAGCGGGGGGGGCACAGATACGCAGTATTTT. It encodes CASSAASGGGTDTQYF. Supplemented by reference TRBV9 and TRBJ2-3, the full variable domain reads DSGVTQTPKHLITATGQRVTLRCSPRSGDLSVYWYQQSLDQGLQFLIQYYNGEERAKGNILERFSAQQFPDLHSELNLSSLELGDSALYFCASSAASGGGTDTQYFGPGTRLTVL.

V and J are TRBV24-1 and TRBJ2-1; D not resolved. The CDR3 extends over 14 amino acids. V was cut by 5 bases and J by 9 bases, with 16 bases left in between. Germline CDR1 reads KGHDR; CDR2 reads SFDVKD. The CDR3 loop reads CATSGAGGFREQFF. The CDR3 coding sequence is TGTGCCACCAGTGGGGCAGGCGGCTTCCGTGAGCAGTTCTTC.

This chain connects TRBV19 to TRBJ1-3, with no clear D. V gave up 3 bases and J gave up 4 bases, with 13 bases separating them. CDR3 length equals 15 residues. Per germline, CDR1 LNHDA and CDR2 SQIVND (reference sequence). CDR3 nucleotides: TGTGCCAGTAGTATCCAAGTTGCTTTCGGAAACACCATATATTTT. This encodes CASSIQVAFGNTIYF.

This clonotype came up a few times. The chain joins TRBV20-1 to TRBJ1-6; 10 nucleotides match TRBD1. The germline V gene encodes CDR1 DFQATT and CDR2 SNEGSKA (reference sequence). This CDR3 is 14 amino acids long. V dropped 5 bases and J dropped 5; count of bases not matched to a gene: 3. In DNA form, the CDR3 reads TGCAGTGCTCGCGGGACAGGGGATAATTCACCCCTCCACTTT. It encodes CSARGTGDNSPLHF.